These 29 T cell receptor beta chains were sequenced from one sample in a study of T cells in women clearing cervical HPV infection (dated by TCRdb to between 2018 and 2020). Library method: the immunoSEQ multiplex PCR assay. Here the immuneACCESS table is served through TCRdb, limited to in-frame sequences with V and J called. Missing clones are a known gap in these copies; in checked studies unresolved V genes cover under half, and the rest lacks a known reason. The sample's own table lists 11,000 to 15,000 clones. The ten largest clones represent 20% of the sample. Sequences were obtained from blood buffy coat. These receptors came from a woman aged 18 to 75 with a cervical HPV16 infection that either progressed to CIN3+ or cleared (not recorded which).

Worth noting for this clone: The read gets to within 3 residues of the CDR3 end, and the germline J gene fills in the rest. The chain carries TRBV19 and TRBJ2-2; perhaps TRBD2 as D (6 bases). The CDR3 extends over 14 amino acids. V gave up 10 bases and J gave up 0 bases, with 12 bases separating them. Germline CDR1 is LNHDA and CDR2 is SQIVND (reference sequence). Incomplete CDR3 DNA: TGTGCCACTCAGGGACTTACGAACACCGGGGAG. Translation gives CATQGLTNTGE. The CDR3 as a whole reads CATQGLTNTGELFF.

To note about this clone: The read ends 3 residues shy of where the CDR3 ends; the end is completed using the germline J gene. The chain has TRBV5-1 and TRBJ2-5; possible D gene TRBD1, 6 bases. V lost 0 bases and J lost 4, with 13 bases in between. Germline V gene lookup returns CDR1 SGHRS and CDR2 YFSETQ. This CDR3 contains 15 residues. The CDR3 loop is CASSLEGGGPETQYF. The part of the CDR3 DNA that was read is TGCGCCAGCAGCTTGGAAGGGGGTGGGCCAGAGACC.

With regard to this clone: The read ends 3 residues shy of where the CDR3 ends; the end is completed using the germline J gene. The chain carries TRBV2 and TRBJ2-1; 12 positions agree with TRBD2. Losses at the gene ends were 6 bases for V and 5 bases for J; bases not matched to a gene: 5. In germline, CDR1 is SNHLY, CDR2 FYNNEI. The CDR3 has 15 residues. The CDR3 bases that were read are TGTGCCAGCAGACCCAGACTAGCGGGAGACAATGAG. Amino acids: CASRPRLAGDNE. The whole CDR3 is CASRPRLAGDNEQFF.

Comment on this clone: The read ends 3 residues before the CDR3 terminus; that terminus is restored from the germline J gene. The chain joins TRBV5-1 to TRBJ1-6, with 7 bases identical to TRBD1. Germline V gene sequence: CDR1 SGHRS, CDR2 YFSETQ. The CDR3 spans 17 residues. Germline trimming cut 4 bases from V and 6 bases from J; bases unmatched to any gene: 13. CDR3 DNA (partial): TGCGCCAGCAGCCCAGCTCGGGACAGATCATTTAATTCACCC. This codes for CASSPARDRSFNSP. The full CDR3 protein is CASSPARDRSFNSPLHF.

About this clone itself: The read ends 3 residues early relative to the CDR3; the germline J gene fills the gap. The sample holds other DNA sequences that translate to the same CDR3. The genes are TRBV6-1 and TRBJ1-3; a possible D gene is TRBD1 (5 bases). CDR1 is MNHNS and CDR2 is SASEGT in the germline V gene. The CDR3 is 14 amino acids. The covered CDR3 bases are TGTGCCAGCAGTGAACTGGGGGGGATGGGGACT. Amino acid sequence: CASSELGGMGT. The complete CDR3 sequence is CASSELGGMGTIYF.

About this clone itself: The same CDR3 arises from other DNA sequences in this sample as well. CDR3 DNA (partial): TGTGCCAGCTCACAACAGGGAAACACC. Translating it yields CASSQQGNT. The full CDR3 sequence reads CASSQQGNTIYF. This rearrangement joins TRBV18 to TRBJ1-3, with D unresolved. Read coverage stops 3 residues before the CDR3 terminus; the germline J gene supplies the remainder. This CDR3 is built from 12 residues. Deletions cut 4 bases from V and 4 bases from J, with 5 bases between. CDR1 and CDR2 (germline): KGHSH, LQKENI.

Regarding this clone: The sequenced fragment ends 3 residues before the CDR3 boundary, so the rest is inferred from the germline J gene. The chain couples TRBV12-3 or TRBV12-4 to TRBJ2-2; D may be TRBD1 (6 bases). CDR3 length equals 14 residues. Trimming shortened V by 6 bases and J by 1 base, and 9 bases separated the two germline ends. The sequenced CDR3 bases are TGTGCCAGCAGGCCGACAGGGAACACCGGGGAG. Translation: CASRPTGNTGE. Given in full, the CDR3 is CASRPTGNTGELFF.

Incomplete CDR3 DNA: TGTGCCAGCATTCAGGGAGACTACGAG. This translates into CASIQGDYE. The full CDR3 sequence reads CASIQGDYEQYF. The gene calls are TRBV2 and TRBJ2-7; the D gene could be TRBD1 or TRBD2 (5 bases each). The sequence runs out 3 residues before the end of the CDR3; the remainder is reconstructed from the germline J gene. Germline V gene sequence: CDR1 SNHLY, CDR2 FYNNEI. The CDR3 contains 12 residues. Deletions cut 7 bases from V and 3 bases from J, with 10 bases between.

This clone is identified as medium-sized (0.01 to 0.1%) from frequency. The read ends 3 residues before the CDR3 terminus; that terminus is restored from the germline J gene. The V call is TRBV7-3, the J call TRBJ2-5, with 7 bases identical to TRBD1. This CDR3 spans 15 amino acids. CDR1 and CDR2 (germline): SGHTA, FQGTGA. J lost 0 bases, V lost 5 bases, and 6 bases had no gene match. The CDR3 reads CASSPGTANQETQYF. CDR3 bases read: TGTGCCAGCAGCCCCGGGACAGCAAACCAAGAGACC.

About this clone itself: Read coverage stops 3 residues before the CDR3 terminus; the germline J gene supplies the remainder. The rearrangement joins TRBV6-1 to TRBJ2-4; perhaps D is TRBD1 or TRBD2 (5 bases each). This CDR3 spans 16 amino acids. The germline V gene has CDR1 MNHNS and CDR2 SASEGT. The covered CDR3 bases are TGTGCCAGCAGTGAAGAAGCGAGGGCAGGGAACTATGGT. Its translation is CASSEEARAGNYG. The CDR3 reads in full as CASSEEARAGNYGQYF.

Concerning this clone: With the read ending 3 residues before the CDR3 end, the germline J gene is used to fill in that end. This chain uses TRBV19 with TRBJ1-6, with D possibly being TRBD1 (6 bases). The germline CDR1 and CDR2 sequences are LNHDA and SQIVND (reference sequence). The CDR3 is 12 residues long. Trimming left V 7 bases short and J 9 bases short, with 10 bases between. CDR3 region: CASTTGTSPLHF. The sequenced CDR3 bases are TGTGCCAGTACTACAGGGACTTCACCC.

Concerning this clone: The DNA ends 3 residues before the CDR3 does, and the rest of the CDR3 is filled in from the germline J gene. This chain connects TRBV20-1 to TRBJ2-2; 10 positions agree with TRBD2. After removal of 3 bases from V and 1 base from J, the junction contained 11 bases not matched to a gene. The CDR3 extends over 18 amino acids. Germline V gives CDR1 DFQATT, CDR2 SNEGSKA (reference sequence). Here the CDR3 reads CSASSPSGGARNTGELFF. The CDR3 bases that were read are TGCAGTGCTAGTAGCCCCAGCGGGGGGGCCAGGAACACCGGGGAG.

Worth noting for this clone: Compared with germline, one end of the junction differs, possibly owing to a read error. The read halts 3 residues ahead of the CDR3 end, with the missing end drawn from the germline J gene. The chain combines TRBV19 with TRBJ1-2, with D possibly TRBD1 on 5 matching bases. This CDR3 is 15 amino acids long. Germline V CDR1 and CDR2: LNHDA, SQIVND (reference sequence). This CDR3 reads CASSVSGGREYDYTF. CDR3 bases read: TGTGCCAGTAGTGTCAGCGGGGGAAGAGAGTATGAC.

A word on this clone: From the germline J gene comes the end of the CDR3, since the read stops 3 residues before it. The identical CDR3 is also encoded by other nucleotide sequences in the sample. The chain recombines TRBV5-6 with TRBJ1-3, with D perhaps matching TRBD1 (6 bases). Germline CDR1 reads SGHDT; CDR2 reads YYEEEE. The V and J ends lost 2 bases and 8 bases respectively, with 11 bases between them. This CDR3 comprises 13 residues. CDR3: CASSLTGSDTIYF. The sequenced part of the CDR3 DNA is TGTGCCAGCAGCTTAACAGGGTCGGACACC. Full variable domain (rest looked up from reference TRBV5-6 and TRBJ1-3): DAGVTQSPTHLIKTRGQQVTLRCSPKSGHDTVSWYQQALGQGPQFIFQYYEEEERQRGNFPDRFSGHQFPNYSSELNVNALLLGDSALYLCASSLTGSDTIYFGEGSWLTVV.

The part of the CDR3 DNA that was read is TGCGCCAGCAGCCTCGGGGTGCTTGGGGGCAATGAC. This codes for CASSLGVLGGND. The whole CDR3 protein reads CASSLGVLGGNDYTF. This rearrangement joins TRBV4-1 to TRBJ1-2, with a weak D call TRBD1 (6 bases). The read comes to an end 3 residues before the CDR3 does, leaving the germline J gene to fill in the end. This CDR3 spans 15 amino acids. Germline V gives CDR1 MGHRA, CDR2 YSYEKL.

CDR3 region: CASSLGLAETDTQYF. The sequenced CDR3 bases are TGTGCCAGCAGTTTGGGACTAGCGGAAACAGATACG. The chain uses TRBV27 and TRBJ2-3, with 11 bases lining up with TRBD2. The read stops 3 residues short of the end of the CDR3; the missing end is completed from the germline J gene. Trimming at V came to 3 bases and at J to 3 bases, leaving 2 bases not matched to a gene. Germline CDR1 and CDR2: MNHEY and SMNVEV (reference sequence). CDR3 length equals 15 residues.

The CDR3: CSVLTGESTDTQYF. The sequenced part of the CDR3 DNA is TGCAGTGTTCTCACAGGGGAAAGCACAGATACG. V gene TRBV20-1 combines with J gene TRBJ2-3; TRBD1 agrees at 7 bases. The DNA ends 3 residues before the CDR3 does, and the rest of the CDR3 is filled in from the germline J gene. The V gene end was trimmed by 7 bases and the J gene end by 0 bases; junction bases not matched to a gene: 7. There are 14 residues in the CDR3. CDR1 DFQATT and CDR2 SNEGSKA come from the germline V gene (reference sequence).

A remark on this clone: A junction end diverges from the germline sequence, so it may reflect a read error. Read sequence stops 3 residues before the CDR3 end, and the germline J gene provides the missing end. The sample holds other DNA sequences that translate to the same CDR3. The chain joins TRBV30 to TRBJ1-3; D perhaps matches TRBD1 (6 bases). CDR3 length: 14 amino acids. The V gene's germline CDR1 is GTSNPN and CDR2 SVGIG (reference sequence). The CDR3 sequence: CAWSQRTAGNTIYF. The covered CDR3 bases are TGTGCCTGGAGTCAGCGGACAGCTGGAAACACT. The full variable domain, completed using reference TRBV30 and TRBJ1-3, is SQTIHQWPATLVQPVGSPLSLECTVEGTSNPNLYWYRQAAGRGLQLLFYSVGIGQISSEVPQNLSASRPQDRQFILSSKKLLLSDSGFYLCAWSQRTAGNTIYFGEGSWLTVV.

In regard to this clone: The read stops 3 residues short of the end of the CDR3; the missing end is completed from the germline J gene. The sample contains more than one DNA sequence encoding this CDR3. The rearrangement links TRBV6-1 to TRBJ1-3, with a weak D call TRBD1 (6 bases). Deletions cut 3 bases from V and 0 bases from J, with 6 bases between. Germline V gene data show CDR1 as MNHNS and CDR2 as SASEGT. The CDR3 sequence is 14 residues long. CDR3 DNA (partial): TGTGCCAGCAGTGAGGGACACTCTGGAAACACC. Protein: CASSEGHSGNT. The whole CDR3 sequence reads CASSEGHSGNTIYF.

About this clone: The read halts 3 residues ahead of the CDR3 end, with the missing end drawn from the germline J gene. This chain joins TRBV6-1 and TRBJ2-2; D possibly corresponds to TRBD2 (5 bases). This CDR3 region has 15 residues. Looked up from germline, CDR1 is MNHNS and CDR2 is SASEGT. CDR3: CASSGSGRENEKLFF. The part of the CDR3 DNA that was read is TGTGCCAGCAGTGGGAGCGGTCGAGAGAATGAAAAG.

On this clone: The CDR3 is cut off 3 residues early in the read; its end comes from the germline J gene. V is TRBV30 and J is TRBJ2-4; possible D gene TRBD1, 8 bases. CDR3 size: 13 residues. Looked up from germline, CDR1 is GTSNPN and CDR2 is SVGIG (reference sequence). The CDR3 is CAWSVQGDYGQYF. The covered CDR3 bases are TGTGCCTGGAGTGTACAGGGGGACTATGGT.

Notes on this clone: The read stops 3 residues short of the end of the CDR3; the missing end is completed from the germline J gene. The V call is TRBV5-1, the J call TRBJ2-5, with 9 bases fitting TRBD2. Trimming at V came to 0 bases and at J to 1 base, leaving 10 bases not matched to a gene. Germline V gene sequence: CDR1 SGHRS, CDR2 YFSETQ. CDR3 length: 18 residues. This CDR3 is CASSLAGAGGPSQETQYF. Incomplete CDR3 DNA: TGCGCCAGCAGCTTGGCCGGAGCGGGGGGACCCTCCCAAGAGACC.

Comments on this clone: The observed sequence ends 3 residues before the CDR3 terminus, with the missing tail filled in from the germline J gene. The chain uses TRBV7-8 and TRBJ1-1; perhaps TRBD1 as D (5 bases). The germline CDR1 and CDR2 sequences are SGHVS and FQNEAQ. The CDR3 has 15 residues. V shed 5 bases and J shed 3 bases, with 16 bases lying between them. The CDR3 bases that were read are TGTGCCAGCAGCCCCGCGGGGGGGTGGTACACTGAA. Encoded protein: CASSPAGGWYTE. The entire CDR3 reads CASSPAGGWYTEAFF.

About this clone: Sequencing ends 3 residues short of the CDR3 end; the germline J gene provides the rest. The chain couples TRBV20-1 to TRBJ2-5, with 8 nucleotides matching TRBD1. Germline V gene sequence: CDR1 DFQATT, CDR2 SNEGSKA (reference sequence). V lost 5 bases to trimming and J lost 1 base; unmatched junction nucleotides: 12. This CDR3 spans 16 amino acids. The covered CDR3 bases are TGCAGTGCTGGACAGGGCTCGGGGGCGATCCAAGAGACC. Its translation is CSAGQGSGAIQET. The full CDR3 protein is CSAGQGSGAIQETQYF.

Of note for this clone: The read terminates 3 residues before the CDR3 end, so the remaining end is supplied by the germline J gene. This chain joins TRBV6-4 and TRBJ1-4; no reliable D call. CDR3 length equals 15 residues. V lost 0 bases and J 0 bases, leaving 5 bases between the germline ends. CDR1 is MRHNA and CDR2 is SNTAGT in the germline V gene. This CDR3 reads CASSDSEATNEKLFF. The covered CDR3 bases are TGTGCCAGCAGTGACTCTGAGGCAACTAATGAAAAA.

Regarding this clone: The read stops 3 residues short of the end of the CDR3; the missing end is completed from the germline J gene. V usage is TRBV7-6 and J usage is TRBJ1-2; 10 bases are shared with TRBD1. From germline, CDR1 is SGHVS and CDR2 FNYEAQ. The CDR3 has 15 residues. Trimming cost V 5 bases and J 2 bases; bases outside gene matches: 5. CDR3 DNA, as far as it was read: TGTGCCAGCAGCCCGCGACAGGGGGCGAACTATGGC. It codes for CASSPRQGANYG. The full-length CDR3 reads as CASSPRQGANYGYTF.

Details on this clone: The read falls 3 residues short of the CDR3 end, and the missing part is taken from the germline J gene. This chain links TRBV29-1 with TRBJ1-4; tentative D call: TRBD1 (6 bases). The CDR3 runs to 16 residues. Germline V lookup: CDR1 SQVTM, CDR2 ANQGSEA. Trimming stripped 5 bases from V and 0 bases from J, with 16 bases between. The CDR3 here is CSVRRQGIATNEKLFF. Incomplete CDR3 DNA: TGCAGCGTTCGGCGGCAGGGGATTGCAACTAATGAAAAA.

As to this clone: The read stops 3 residues short of the end of the CDR3; the missing end is completed from the germline J gene. The chain recombines TRBV9 with TRBJ2-3; D is possibly TRBD1 (5 bases). The CDR3 spans 13 residues. Trimming left V 0 bases short and J 7 bases short, with 9 bases between. Per germline, CDR1 SGDLS and CDR2 YYNGEE. This CDR3 is CASSVGGWNTQYF. The CDR3 DNA, read in part, is TGTGCCAGCAGCGTAGGGGGCTGGAATACG.

This CDR3 reads CASSSGQGGQPQHF. The covered CDR3 bases are TGTGCCAGCAGTTCGGGACAGGGAGGACAGCCC. The rearrangement links TRBV2 to TRBJ1-5, with 9 bases lining up with TRBD1. The CDR3 extends 3 residues past the end of the read, so its final part is completed from the germline J gene. J gave up 7 bases and V 5 bases, and 6 bases lay outside the gene matches. The CDR3 extends over 14 amino acids. CDR1 is SNHLY, CDR2 FYNNEI, per germline.